Presented here are 23 T cell receptor beta chains from one specimen sequenced in a study of T cell repertoires in cytomegalovirus infection (dated by TCRdb to about 2019). For sequencing, an Illumina HiSeq 1500 was employed. TCRdb reanalyzed the raw reads on its own, using fastp at Q25 for trimming and MiXCR for clone calling, and kept in-frame beta chains. Merged by CDR3 protein, the rows form single entries marked with the most common genes and DNA. This sample is represented by roughly 230,000 distinct CDR3 sequences; over 9% of them were singletons. The ten biggest clones cover 1.5% to 2% of the sample. The sequenced sample was PBMCs. Receptors were obtained from a human donor in good health (CMV status not recorded). Some clones in this sample may be carry-over from other donors' samples.

The genes are TRBV29-1 and TRBJ2-5, with 9 bases that match TRBD1. The V segment lost 1 base and the J segment 5 bases; nucleotides outside the gene matches: 5. This CDR3 region has 14 residues. From germline, CDR1 is SQVTM and CDR2 ANQGSEA. This CDR3 is CSVEVGTGRETQYF. CDR3 coding DNA: TGCAGCGTTGAAGTTGGGACAGGGAGGGAGACCCAGTACTTC.

This clonotype was observed many times. V gene TRBV7-2 combines with J gene TRBJ2-4; D gene ambiguous. V shed 5 bases and J shed 3 bases, with 11 bases lying between them. Per the germline V gene, CDR1 is SGHTA and CDR2 is FQGNSA. The CDR3 has 14 residues. CDR3 protein: CASSPGGIKNIQYF. For the CDR3, the DNA is TGTGCCAGCAGCCCAGGCGGCATCAAAAACATTCAGTACTTC.

Ten or more counts support this clonotype. The genes are TRBV6-2 or TRBV6-3 and TRBJ2-1; D not resolved. CDR1 MNHEY and CDR2 SVGEGT come from the germline V gene. The CDR3 has 13 amino acids. The V and J ends lost 0 bases and 9 bases respectively, with 9 bases between them. The CDR3 nucleotides are TGTGCCAGCAGTTACTCGCCAGTAGGTGAGCAGTTCTTC. Translated: CASSYSPVGEQFF.

This clonotype was observed many times. This rearrangement joins TRBV28 to TRBJ2-4; TRBD2 aligns across 9 bases. Germline V CDR1 and CDR2: MDHEN, SYDVKM. The CDR3 loop spans 17 amino acids. Trimming took 2 bases from V and 2 from J; bases not matched to a gene: 7. The CDR3 DNA reads TGTGCCAGCAGTTTACTTAGCGGGAGTGGGACCAAAAACATTCAGTACTTC. This gives the protein CASSLLSGSGTKNIQYF. Looking up the rest from reference TRBV28 and TRBJ2-4 gives the full variable domain: DVKVTQSSRYLVKRTGEKVFLECVQDMDHENMFWYRQDPGLGLRLIYFSYDVKMKEKGDIPEGYSVSREKKERFSLILESASTNQTSMYLCASSLLSGSGTKNIQYFGAGTRLSVL.

This clonotype was observed many times. CDR3 loop: CASSLRYGGSRLNSPLHF. The DNA of the CDR3 is TGTGCCAGCAGTTTAAGATATGGCGGCAGCCGACTCAATTCACCCCTCCACTTT. This rearrangement joins TRBV12-3 or TRBV12-4 to TRBJ1-6; D remains unclear. The V end lost 2 bases, the J end lost 7 bases, and 21 bases lay between the germline ends. The CDR3 is 18 amino acids.

The sample holds many counts of this clonotype. This chain joins TRBV7-2 and TRBJ2-7; tentatively, D is TRBD1 or TRBD2 (5 bases each). Germline CDR1 reads SGHTA; CDR2 reads FQGNSA. CDR3 size: 15 residues. V dropped 1 base and J dropped 3 bases, with 13 bases sitting between them. DNA for the CDR3: TGTGCCAGCAGCTTAGAGTGGGACCGCTACTACGAGCAGTACTTC. It specifies CASSLEWDRYYEQYF.

This clonotype was observed a handful of times. The chain has TRBV27 and TRBJ1-2; 9 bases agree with TRBD1. The CDR3 totals 13 residues. CDR1 and CDR2 from the germline V gene are MNHEY and SMNVEV (reference sequence). V dropped 6 bases and J dropped 6; count of bases not matched to a gene: 5. The DNA of the CDR3 is TGTGCCAGCAGGGACAGGGGTGTAGATGGCTACACCTTC. Amino acids: CASRDRGVDGYTF.

The genes are TRBV20-1 and TRBJ2-5; 15 nucleotides line up with TRBD2. In germline, CDR1 is DFQATT, CDR2 SNEGSKA (reference sequence). This CDR3 is 17 amino acids long. J lost 7 bases, V lost 0 bases, and 9 bases had no gene match. Here the CDR3 DNA reads TGCAGTGCTAGAGATAAGGGGACTAGCGGGGGGATGAGGACCCAGTACTTC. Residues: CSARDKGTSGGMRTQYF.

This clonotype has only a few counts. The chain couples TRBV14 to TRBJ1-3; D not resolved. V lost 7 bases to trimming and J lost 0 bases, with 4 bases between them. CDR1 is SGHDN, CDR2 FVKESK, per germline. The CDR3 is 12 residues long. The CDR3 nucleotides read TGTGCCAGCACGTTCTCTGGAAACACCATATATTTT. Translating gives CASTFSGNTIYF. The variable domain in full, completed from reference TRBV14 and TRBJ1-3, reads EAGVTQFPSHSVIEKGQTVTLRCDPISGHDNLYWYRRVMGKEIKFLLHFVKESKQDESGMPNNRFLAERTGGTYSTLKVQPAELEDSGVYFCASTFSGNTIYFGEGSWLTVV.

This clonotype was seen many times. The chain recombines TRBV7-2 with TRBJ1-4; 10 bases are a match to TRBD1. The germline V gene encodes CDR1 SGHTA and CDR2 FQGNSA. V was clipped by 4 bases and J by 11 bases; unmatched bases: 10. The CDR3 has 15 amino acids. The CDR3 protein is CASSSPGQGNEKLFF. CDR3 nucleotide sequence: TGTGCCAGCAGCTCTCCGGGACAGGGGAACGAGAAACTGTTTTTT.

This clonotype appeared many times. The CDR3 loop reads CASSQRGGASYEQYF. Here the CDR3 DNA reads TGTGCCAGCAGCCAGAGGGGGGGGGCATCTTACGAGCAGTACTTC. This chain connects TRBV7-2 to TRBJ2-7, with a weak D call TRBD2 (7 bases). The germline V gene encodes CDR1 SGHTA and CDR2 FQGNSA. V lost 5 bases and J 4 bases, leaving 18 bases between the germline ends. The CDR3 length is 15 residues.

This clonotype was counted many times. The chain carries TRBV7-2 and TRBJ2-7; 10 bases line up with TRBD2. The CDR3 consists of 18 residues. Losses at the gene ends were 5 bases for V and 3 bases for J; bases not matched to a gene: 16. Germline V gives CDR1 SGHTA, CDR2 FQGNSA. CDR3 in DNA: TGTGCCAGCAGCCCCCGGGAGTTAGCGGGAGGATTTAGCTACGAGCAGTACTTC. Amino acid sequence: CASSPRELAGGFSYEQYF.

V is TRBV19 and J is TRBJ1-5; TRBD1 matches at 7 bases. This CDR3 is 14 amino acids long. The V segment lost 4 bases and the J segment 4 bases; nucleotides outside the gene matches: 4. The V gene's germline CDR1 is LNHDA and CDR2 SQIVND (reference sequence). Here the CDR3 reads CASSTGTENQPQHF. CDR3 DNA: TGTGCCAGTAGTACCGGGACAGAGAATCAGCCCCAGCATTTT.

This clonotype has more than one count but fewer than ten. The gene calls are TRBV19 and TRBJ2-5, with unresolved D. The germline V gene has CDR1 LNHDA and CDR2 SQIVND (reference sequence). The CDR3 contains 12 residues. Trimming removed 5 bases from V and 1 base from J, with 5 bases in between. The CDR3 DNA sequence: TGTGCCAGTAGTGGTACCCAAGAGACCCAGTACTTC. It specifies CASSGTQETQYF. The variable domain in full, completed from reference TRBV19 and TRBJ2-5, reads DGGITQSPKYLFRKEGQNVTLSCEQNLNHDAMYWYRQDPGQGLRLIYYSQIVNDFQKGDIAEGYSVSREKKESFPLTVTSAQKNPTAFYLCASSGTQETQYFGPGTRLLVL.

This clonotype was detected ten times or more. This chain links TRBV4-2 with TRBJ2-4, with no clear D. V was trimmed by 0 bases and J by 0 bases, leaving 6 bases between them. CDR3 length: 15 amino acids. Germline lookup yields CDR1 LGHNA and CDR2 YNFKEQ. The CDR3 DNA follows: TGTGCCAGCAGCCAAGATTCCCTAGCCAAAAACATTCAGTACTTC. It encodes CASSQDSLAKNIQYF.

This clonotype came up many times. The chain carries TRBV7-2 and TRBJ2-7, with 8 bases that match TRBD2. This CDR3 is built from 15 residues. CDR1 SGHTA and CDR2 FQGNSA come from the germline V gene. V lost 5 bases and J lost 5; bases outside the gene matches: 11. CDR3 amino acids: CASSREEREIDEQYF. The CDR3 nucleotides read TGTGCCAGCAGCCGGGAGGAGCGGGAGATCGACGAGCAGTACTTC.

This clonotype was detected only a few times. The rearrangement uses TRBV2 and TRBJ1-1; D is unclear. Trimming took off 2 bases at V and 1 base at J, with 11 bases between the two ends. Germline CDR1 and CDR2: SNHLY and FYNNEI. The CDR3 has 15 residues. The CDR3 protein is CASSELNPQNTEAFF. Here the CDR3 DNA reads TGTGCCAGCAGTGAACTAAATCCCCAGAACACTGAAGCTTTCTTT.

The J gene is TRBJ2-7, the V gene TRBV6-2 or TRBV6-3, with 9 bases that match TRBD2. CDR1 is MNHEY, CDR2 SVGEGT, per germline. CDR3 length: 15 residues. Losses at the gene ends were 5 bases for V and 5 bases for J; bases not matched to a gene: 10. CDR3 protein: CASSRLAGAIDEQYF. CDR3 in DNA: TGTGCCAGCAGTCGATTAGCGGGAGCAATCGACGAGCAGTACTTC.

This clonotype was picked up many times. The chain joins TRBV7-2 to TRBJ2-7, with D hard to call. This CDR3 contains 12 residues. V lost 6 bases, J lost 3 bases, and 9 bases lay in between. Germline CDR1 is SGHTA and CDR2 is FQGNSA. The CDR3 DNA follows: TGTGCCAGCAGTAAGAGCTACTACGAGCAGTACTTC. Encoded protein: CASSKSYYEQYF.

V usage is TRBV14 and J usage is TRBJ2-2, with D tentatively TRBD1 or TRBD2 (5 bases each). CDR3 length: 14 amino acids. Trimming removed 4 bases from V and 5 bases from J, with 11 bases in between. CDR1 and CDR2 from the germline V gene are SGHDN and FVKESK. The CDR3, as DNA: TGTGCCAGCAGCCCATTCGGGGCAACCGGGGAGCTGTTTTTT. As protein: CASSPFGATGELFF.

This clonotype was seen a handful of times. The chain uses TRBV20-1 and TRBJ1-5, with 8 nucleotides matching TRBD1. This CDR3 has 16 residues. Germline assignment: CDR1 DFQATT and CDR2 SNEGSKA (reference sequence). V was clipped by 2 bases and J by 10 bases; unmatched bases: 16. The CDR3 loop is CSARLTPGTGIQPQHF. For the CDR3, the DNA is TGCAGTGCTAGATTGACGCCCGGGACAGGCATCCAACCCCAGCATTTT.

With regard to this clonotype: This could be a read error, since a much larger clone is one nucleotide away. This sequence joins TRBV6-6 and TRBJ2-2; no clear D. The CDR3 spans 12 residues. The germline V gene has CDR1 MNHNY and CDR2 SVGAGI (reference sequence). With 11 bases removed from V and 1 base from J, the gap between germline ends came to 8 bases. The CDR3 region is CARNRNTGELFF. CDR3 sequence (DNA): TGTGCCCGTAACCGGAACACCGGGGAGCTGTTTTTT.

In its sample, this clonotype was seen many times. The V and J genes are TRBV7-2 and TRBJ2-3; 7 bases are shared with TRBD2. This CDR3 contains 13 residues. Germline V gene lookup returns CDR1 SGHTA and CDR2 FQGNSA. V was clipped by 7 bases and J by 4 bases; unmatched bases: 5. The chain's CDR3 is CASTTGGSDTQYF. CDR3 in DNA: TGTGCCAGCACTACGGGAGGTTCAGATACGCAGTATTTT. The full variable domain, its missing parts supplied by reference TRBV7-2 and TRBJ2-3, is GAGVSQSPSNKVTEKGKDVELRCDPISGHTALYWYRQSLGQGLEFLIYFQGNSAPDKSGLPSDRFSAERTGGSVSTLTIQRTQQEDSAVYLCASTTGGSDTQYFGPGTRLTVL.